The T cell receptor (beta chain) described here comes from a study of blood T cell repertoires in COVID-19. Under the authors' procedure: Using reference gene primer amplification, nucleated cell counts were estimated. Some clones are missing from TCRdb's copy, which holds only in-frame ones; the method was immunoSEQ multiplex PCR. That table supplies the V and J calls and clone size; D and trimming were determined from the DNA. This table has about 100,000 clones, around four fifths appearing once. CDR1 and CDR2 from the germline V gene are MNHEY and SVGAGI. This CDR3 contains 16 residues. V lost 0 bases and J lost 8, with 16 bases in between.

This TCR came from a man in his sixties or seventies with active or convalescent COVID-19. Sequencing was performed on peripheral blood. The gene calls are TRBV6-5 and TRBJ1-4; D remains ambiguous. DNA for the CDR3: TGTGCCAGCAGTTACTCGGAGGCCGGCCCGGGGGAAAAACTGTTTTTT. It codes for CASSYSEAGPGEKLFF.